A selection of T cell receptor beta chains follows, all from one sample in a study of T cell responses to AZD1222 COVID-19 vaccine. Profiled with immunoSEQ multiplex PCR; TCRdb holds only in-frame clones, not every one. The sample includes some 83,000 clones, about 84% of them seen just once. This material consisted of peripheral blood, taken on day 0 of AZD1222 vaccination. The receptors shown here come from an adult in good health. The CDR3 runs from the conserved cysteine through the conserved F or W. A D gene is named only where the DNA matches it firmly. The listing skips clone size in some rows; elsewhere it reads once, few, many or a size class.

J	size	D	V	DNA	CDR3
TRBJ2-7	NA	NA	TRBV19	TGTGCCAGTTCGGATCGGGGCTACGAGCAGTACTTC	CASSDRGYEQYF
TRBJ2-3	NA	TRBD2	TRBV7-3	TGTGCCAGCAGCCCGGGGACTAGCGGGAGCACAGATACGCAGTATTTT	CASSPGTSGSTDTQYF
TRBJ1-4	NA	NA	TRBV28	TGTGCCAGCAGTTTTTTGGGGGCTCGTGAAAAACTGTTTTTT	CASSFLGAREKLFF
TRBJ2-7	NA	TRBD2	TRBV19	TGTGCCAGTAGTAAGATACTAGCGGGATCCAGCTCCTACGAGCAGTACTTC	CASSKILAGSSSYEQYF
TRBJ2-1	NA	TRBD1	TRBV18	TGTGCCAGCTCACCACTTAACAGGGGTTTCGACAATGAGCAGTTCTTC	CASSPLNRGFDNEQFF
TRBJ1-2	NA	TRBD1	TRBV18	TGTGCCAGCTCACCACCGACAGGGACGTATGGCTACACCTTC	CASSPPTGTYGYTF
TRBJ2-3	NA	TRBD2	TRBV9	TGTGCCAGCAGCGTACGCGGGGGTCGAGACGATACGCAGTATTTT	CASSVRGGRDDTQYF
TRBJ2-1	NA	TRBD1	TRBV27	TGTGCCAGCAGTCGGGGACAGGGTCCCTACAATGAGCAGTTCTTC	CASSRGQGPYNEQFF
TRBJ1-1	NA	TRBD1	TRBV4-2	TGTGCCAGCAGCCAGCTACCGGGACAGAAGAACACTGAAGCTTTCTTT	CASSQLPGQKNTEAFF
TRBJ2-3	NA	NA	TRBV5-6	TGTGCCAGCAGCCCGAAACGGCGAGGTACGCAGTATTTT	CASSPKRRGTQYF
TRBJ1-1	NA	TRBD1	TRBV27	TGTGCCAGCAGTTTATCGCCTGGGACAGGGGCTCGGACTGAAGCTTTCTTT	CASSLSPGTGARTEAFF
TRBJ2-2	NA	TRBD1	TRBV7-3	TGTGCCAGCAGCCCTCCGGGACAGGGGTCCGCCGGGGAGCTGTTTTTT	CASSPPGQGSAGELFF
TRBJ1-6	NA	TRBD1	TRBV5-1	TGCGCCAGCAGGCGGGACAGGAGGGATAATTCACCCCTCCACTTT	CASRRDRRDNSPLHF
TRBJ2-4	once	NA	TRBV6-5	TGTGCCAGCAGTTATACCGTAGCCAAAAACATTCAGTACTTC	CASSYTVAKNIQYF
TRBJ2-5	NA	TRBD1	TRBV2	TGTGCCAGTAAACAGGGGCTCGAGACCCAGTACTTC	CASKQGLETQYF
TRBJ2-5	NA	NA	TRBV21-1	TGTGCCAGCAGCAAAGACGGGAAGCCGGAGCACCAAGAGACCCAGTACTTC	CASSKDGKPEHQETQYF
TRBJ1-2	NA	NA	TRBV11-2	TGTGCCAGCAGCGAACAGGGTAGTGGCTACACCTTC	CASSEQGSGYTF
TRBJ1-1	NA	TRBD1	TRBV6-4	TGTGCCAGCAGTCTCGGACAGGGAACTGAAGCTTTCTTT	CASSLGQGTEAFF
TRBJ2-3	NA	NA	TRBV11-3	TGTGCCAGCAGCTTAGGACGGGAGACGACAGATACGCAGTATTTT	CASSLGRETTDTQYF
TRBJ2-5	NA	NA	TRBV7-3	TGTGCCAGCAGCCTAGATAGTGGGACCCAGTACTTC	CASSLDSGTQYF
TRBJ2-7	few	TRBD2	TRBV10-2	TGCGCCAGCATGCTGCTAGCGGGAGGGCCGAGAGGCTACGAGCAGTACTTC	CASMLLAGGPRGYEQYF
TRBJ2-1	NA	TRBD2	TRBV27	TGTGCCAGCAGTTACTTCGGGAGGGACCACAATGAGCAGTTCTTC	CASSYFGRDHNEQFF
TRBJ1-4	NA	NA	TRBV7-6	TGTGCCAGCAGCTTTGGTAGGGGAGAAAAACTGTTTTTT	CASSFGRGEKLFF